This is a list of T cell receptor beta chains from one sample in a study of regulatory T cells in long-lasting Graves disease. TCRdb itself ran the multiplex PCR reads through MiXCR, one entry per CDR3 protein. Here the sample spans 410,000 or so distinct CDR3 sequences, about 16% being singletons. The same data also went into a second study, on T cells in Graves' hyperthyroidism and ophthalmopathy.

This sample comprised peripheral blood mononuclear cells (PBMCs), obtained at new diagnosis, from a patient treated with antithyroid drugs. The receptors here all came from a woman under 40 with Graves disease. CDR3s include the opening cysteine and the closing phenylalanine or tryptophan. D genes are given only for firm matches. Expanded clones are given a class, and other clones once, few, many or no size at all.

TRBV25-1	TRBD1	.	TRBJ1-6	TGTGCCAGCAGAACAGGGGGCGCGTATAATTCACCCCTCCACTTT	CASRTGGAYNSPLHF
TRBV20-1	.	few	TRBJ2-4	TGCAGTGCTAGCCGCCTCGCTGGGGTAGCCAAAAACATTCAGTACTTC	CSASRLAGVAKNIQYF
TRBV5-1	TRBD1	.	TRBJ1-5	TGCGCCAGCAGCTTGGGGGGGACAGCCGAGGTTGATAGCAATCAGCCCCAGCATTTT	CASSLGGTAEVDSNQPQHF
TRBV4-2	.	.	TRBJ1-1	TGTGCCAGCAGCCCCCTACGGGGAGGGAAGACCATGAACACTGAAGCTTTCTTT	CASSPLRGGKTMNTEAFF
TRBV2	TRBD1	.	TRBJ2-1	TGTGCCTTTGATTCAGGGGGCTACCCCAGCTCCTACAATGGGCAGTTCTTC	CAFDSGGYPSSYNGQFF
TRBV20-1	.	once	TRBJ1-1	TGCATTTCCTCCTCTAACACTGAAGCTTTCTTT	CISSSNTEAFF
TRBV3-1	.	many	TRBJ2-3	TGTGCCAGCAGCCTAGGACCATATACAGATACGCAGTATTTT	CASSLGPYTDTQYF
TRBV3-1	TRBD1	many	TRBJ2-7	TGTGCCAGCAGCCAGCCGGGACAGGGCCACGAGCAGTACTTC	CASSQPGQGHEQYF
TRBV10-1	TRBD1	.	TRBJ1-6	TGCGCCAGCAGCAAGCGACAGGGGAATTCACCCCTCCACTTT	CASSKRQGNSPLHF
TRBV18	TRBD1	few	TRBJ1-2	TGTGCCAGCTCACCACCGGGACAGAGAACCCTAAGGGGTGGCTACACCTTC	CASSPPGQRTLRGGYTF
TRBV3-1	TRBD1	few	TRBJ1-2	TGTGCCAGCAGCCAAGGGCGACAGGGTGGGGGCTACACCTTC	CASSQGRQGGGYTF
TRBV7-6	.	once	TRBJ1-3	TGTGCCAGCAGCTTAGCTGGGGGAAGGTCTGGAAACACCATATATTTT	CASSLAGGRSGNTIYF
TRBV6-1	.	many	TRBJ2-2	TGTGCCAGTCGAACAGGGGGGGCCGGGGAGCTGTTTTTT	CASRTGGAGELFF
TRBV11-2	.	many	TRBJ1-2	TGTGCCAGCAGTCTGAGCGAGAGGCCCCTCGTCTACACCTTC	CASSLSERPLVYTF
TRBV7-2	TRBD1	.	TRBJ2-1	TGTGCCAGCAGCTTAATAAGAGGGTCGGGACAGGGTGGGGATGAGCAGTTCTTC	CASSLIRGSGQGGDEQFF
TRBV5-6	.	.	TRBJ1-1	TGTACCAGCAGCCTACAGGGAATTCGCACTGAAGCTTTCTTT	CTSSLQGIRTEAFF
TRBV2	TRBD1	.	TRBJ2-2	TGTGCCACCGGACAGGGACTGGACACCGGGGAGCTGTTTTTT	CATGQGLDTGELFF
TRBV6-6	TRBD1	.	TRBJ1-5	TGTGCCAGCAGATACGGACAGGGGGTCAATCAGCCCCAGCATTTT	CASRYGQGVNQPQHF
TRBV25-1	TRBD2	many	TRBJ2-1	TGTGCCAGCAGTGTAGCGGGAGGGAATGAGCAGTTCTTC	CASSVAGGNEQFF
TRBV6-1	.	.	TRBJ2-5	TGTGCCAGCAGTGACATCGGGGGGCTTGGAGAGACCCAGTACTTC	CASSDIGGLGETQYF
TRBV10-3	TRBD1	many	TRBJ1-4	TGTGCCATCAGTGAGGCGAAGACAGGGGAAGGTGAAAAACTGTTTTTT	CAISEAKTGEGEKLFF
TRBV3-1	.	many	TRBJ1-1	TGTGCCAGCAGCCAAGCGGGAAGACGGATGAACACTGAAGCTTTCTTT	CASSQAGRRMNTEAFF
TRBV2	.	many	TRBJ2-1	TGTGCCAGCAGTGCTCGTTGGGCTAGCAATGAGCAGTTCTTC	CASSARWASNEQFF
TRBV20-1	.	many	TRBJ2-5	TGCAGTGCAATCCCGTCATTCCCCACCCCCCTCCAAGAGACCCAGTACTTC	CSAIPSFPTPLQETQYF
TRBV19	.	.	TRBJ2-2	TGTGCCAGTAGTAAACCTTTGAACACCGGGGAGCTGTTTTTT	CASSKPLNTGELFF
TRBV5-6	.	.	TRBJ2-2	TGTGCCAGCAGCTTTTTGGCGGCCTACCACCGGGAGCTGTTTTTT	CASSFLAAYHRELFF
TRBV25-1	TRBD2	few	TRBJ2-7	TGTGCCAGCAGCAGAGCTAGCGGGAGGGCCGGCGAGCAGTACTTC	CASSRASGRAGEQYF
TRBV19	TRBD1	.	TRBJ1-5	TGTGTCAGTAGTACCTCGACAGGGGGAGGGGGTCAGCCCCAGCATTTT	CVSSTSTGGGGQPQHF
TRBV2	.	many	TRBJ2-3	TGTGCCAGCGCCCGGGACACCACAGATACGCAGTATTTT	CASARDTTDTQYF
TRBV7-8	.	many	TRBJ2-7	TGTGCCAGCAGCTTAGCGGGAGAATCCTACGAGCAGTACTTC	CASSLAGESYEQYF
TRBV5-6	.	few	TRBJ2-5	TGTGCCAGCAGGGCGAGTTGGCAGGCACAAGAGACCCAGTACTTC	CASRASWQAQETQYF
TRBV7-3	.	.	TRBJ2-3	TGTGCCAGCAGGGCCCCTAGCACAGATACGCAGTATTTT	CASRAPSTDTQYF
TRBV2	.	many	TRBJ2-3	TGTGCCAGCAGTGAACCCTCGGGGGCCCCAGATACGCAGTATTTT	CASSEPSGAPDTQYF
TRBV4-2	TRBD2	.	TRBJ2-7	TGTGCCAGCAGCCGAATACAGACTAGCGGGAGTCCTTACGAGCAGTACTTC	CASSRIQTSGSPYEQYF
TRBV12-5	TRBD2	many	TRBJ2-5	TGTGCTAGTGGTTTGCTCACCCCCGCCGGGACTAGCGGGGAGACCCAGTACTTC	CASGLLTPAGTSGETQYF
TRBV11-2	.	many	TRBJ2-1	TGTGCCAGCAGCTTAGCCCCCCGAGGGGTAGCCGGGTTGTCCTACAATGAGCAGTTCTTC	CASSLAPRGVAGLSYNEQFF
TRBV18	.	many	TRBJ1-3	TGTGCCAGCTCACTTTTGGACAGCTCTGGAAACACCATATATTTT	CASSLLDSSGNTIYF
TRBV19	TRBD1	few	TRBJ1-4	TGTGCCAGTAGTGGGGGGACAGGCGAGAGTGAAAAACTGTTTTTT	CASSGGTGESEKLFF
TRBV6-1	TRBD1	.	TRBJ1-5	TGTGCCAGCAGTGAGACCGGGACAGGGGGAGGGAAGCCCCAGCATTTT	CASSETGTGGGKPQHF
TRBV6-1	.	few	TRBJ2-7	TGTGCCAGCAGTGAAGCCCTGAGGGCCAGCGTACAGTACTTC	CASSEALRASVQYF
TRBV20-1	.	many	TRBJ1-2	TGCAGTGCTAGAGGTACCACAGGGAACTATGGCTACACCTTC	CSARGTTGNYGYTF
TRBV19	.	.	TRBJ1-2	TGTGCCAGTAGTATCAGTAACTATGGCTACACCTTC	CASSISNYGYTF
TRBV6-1	TRBD2	many	TRBJ2-7	TGTGCCAGCAGTAATAGCGGGAGTTACGAGCAGTACTTC	CASSNSGSYEQYF
TRBV24-1	TRBD2	few	TRBJ2-1	TGTGCCACCAGTGACCCGGGGGGGGCCGGCAGTGAGCAGTTCTTC	CATSDPGGAGSEQFF
TRBV18	TRBD1	many	TRBJ2-7	TGTGCCAGCTCACGCGACAGGGTCTTTCTCTACGAGCAGTACTTC	CASSRDRVFLYEQYF